The T cell receptor (beta chain) described here comes from a study of blood T cell repertoires in COVID-19. About the study: Samples taken during acute and convalescent COVID-19 were collected in the United States, Italy and Spain. The cDNA or gDNA used as material had been derived from T cells, B-cell-depleted T cells, or PBMCs.

In the source study's methods: Researchers report that nucleated cell counts were estimated from reference gene primer amplification. Assay used: immunoSEQ multiplex PCR; TCRdb lists only in-frame clones, some missing. Clone size and V and J calls were adopted from that table, with D and trimming inferred from the DNA. Of hundreds of thousands of clones in the sample, 84% were seen once. Germline values: CDR1 SGDLS, CDR2 YYNGEE. Deletions cut 4 bases from V and 1 base from J, with 14 bases between. The CDR3 has 15 residues. The genes are TRBV9 and TRBJ2-5, with D possibly being TRBD2 (6 bases). This clonotype was obtained from a man aged 25-45 years with active or convalescent COVID-19. Sequenced input: peripheral blood. DNA for the CDR3: TGTGCCAGCAGCAGTAGCGGTCAGATCCAAGAGACCCAGTACTTC. It is translated as CASSSSGQIQETQYF.